Listed below are T cell receptor beta chains from one sample, sequenced in a study of human T cells and chemical hapten exposure. Using its own MiXCR run on the RACE reads, TCRdb lists one record per CDR3 protein. This sample has around 190,000 distinct CDR3 sequences, with about a fifth found just once. The source material was whole blood, sampled in connection with sensitization to the hapten diphenylcyclopropenone (DPC). The receptors were gathered from a woman aged 45-59 years with alopecia areata. Some clones in this sample may be carry-over from other donors' samples. CDR3s leave out the opening cysteine and the closing phenylalanine or tryptophan. The order of the fields is D gene, V gene, CDR3 protein. A D gene is named only where the DNA matches it firmly.

D: -
V: TRBV5-1
CDR3: ASSLDGTANYGYT

D: -
V: TRBV27
CDR3: ASSSLTGANYGYT

D: -
V: TRBV25-1
CDR3: ASSESTQAVLT

D: -
V: TRBV13
CDR3: ASSTELASSYNEQF

D: TRBD1
V: TRBV20-1
CDR3: SAPGQVASYEQY

D: TRBD1
V: TRBV27
CDR3: ATKMDRERYEQY

D: -
V: TRBV3-1
CDR3: ASSHLPDSYEQY

D: -
V: TRBV12-3/TRBV12-4
CDR3: ASSPGLGAEAF

D: -
V: TRBV5-4
CDR3: ASSKNERVNTGELF

D: -
V: TRBV5-1
CDR3: ASGRRFGTDTQY

D: -
V: TRBV27
CDR3: ASRFSGSYNEQF

D: -
V: TRBV29-1
CDR3: SVERGGHEQY

D: TRBD2
V: TRBV2
CDR3: ASKLGLESSKQF

D: -
V: TRBV21-1
CDR3: ASSQLPRANSPLH

D: -
V: TRBV12-3/TRBV12-4
CDR3: ASSLMSRAGEQY

D: TRBD1
V: TRBV27
CDR3: ASSSRDRGSGANVLT

D: -
V: TRBV29-1
CDR3: SVESGNTEAF

D: -
V: TRBV18
CDR3: VSSPDRDMNTGELF

D: -
V: TRBV25-1
CDR3: ASSRFQSYNEQF

D: TRBD1
V: TRBV3-1
CDR3: ASSQGDRPNQPQH